This T cell receptor beta chain was recovered during a study of cytomegalovirus exposure and HLA in healthy donors. This PCR relied on a set of 60 Vbeta primers and 13 Jbeta primers. Sequenced by immunoSEQ multiplex PCR; TCRdb stores in-frame clones only, minus some. The sample lists roughly 70,000 clones, around 75% occurring once. CDR3 length: 15 amino acids. Trimming at V came to 2 bases and at J to 8 bases, leaving 4 bases not matched to a gene. Germline CDR1 reads MDHEN; CDR2 reads SYDVKM. The sample comprised PBMCs. This chain joins TRBV28 and TRBJ2-1, with TRBD1 identical over 12 bases. This sequence originates from an older man in good health and CMV-seronegative. CDR3 amino acids: CASSLLGTGGHEQFF. The DNA of the CDR3 is TGTGCCAGCAGTTTACTCGGGACAGGGGGCCATGAGCAGTTCTTC.